This T cell receptor beta chain was retrieved from a study of identical twins listed by TCRdb under 2016. Concerning the study at large: TCR alpha and beta repertoires from monozygotic twins, unrelated adults of various ages and cord blood were deep-sequenced to test whether fetal clonotypes persist. To rule out contamination, replicate twin experiments were performed at different times with different library preparation protocols.

What the authors observed across the whole study: Because the same donors could not be followed over many years, the conclusions depended on cross-sectional statistical analysis. Abundant cord blood beta clonotypes had fewer insertions, young adult naive repertoires showed a similar but weaker trend, and memory repertoires showed no such trend. Zero-insertion analyses could be partly confounded by invariant T cells such as MAIT and iNKT, though diverse VJ usage argued against such confounding for most clonotypes. Out-of-frame TCR alpha sequences shared between twins showed an excess of low generation-probability sequences compared with coincidental sharing between unrelated individuals. Excess twin sharing in beta out-of-frame sequences was weaker because fewer shared sequences lowered the signal-to-noise ratio. In monozygotic twins, out-of-frame TCR alpha sharing was systematically underestimated by recombination models, although the models agreed with sharing between unrelated individuals.

From the cysteine up to the phenylalanine, the CDR3 has a length of 14 residues. Only CDR3 DNA is held: 42 bases, read in frame from base 1. Trimming removed 3 bases from V and 6 bases from J, leaving 13 bases between the germline ends. For CDR1 and CDR2, the germline V gene (reference sequence) lists SGHKS and YYEKEE. Only healthy Caucasian donors were included. Three pairs of female monozygotic twins, all aged roughly 18 to 29 years, were included in the twin cohort. Peripheral blood mononuclear cells were used as the source from which RNA for TCR libraries was isolated. In its sample, this clonotype was seen a few times. No antigen is known for it. No clone much larger than this one lies a single base away; base qualities are absent. The library was generated by 5' RACE. Sequencing was performed on an Illumina HiSeq 2000. A universal primer binding site was introduced by template switching, and a unique molecular identifier was present in the final cDNA, enabling accurate counting of TCR cDNA molecules. Specific primers in the conserved constant-segment region were used to synthesize first-strand cDNA for the TCR alpha and beta chains. To control for contamination, every cDNA library carried two barcodes: a SMART-Mk sample barcode plus Illumina barcodes. TruSeq adapter sequences and Illumina sample barcodes were added in two successive PCR steps. Sequencing of the TCR alpha and beta cDNA libraries was done on the Illumina HiSeq platform using custom primers. On the study's bioinformatics: Raw reads were processed with MiGEC to extract unique molecular identifiers, and MiXCR was used to determine CDR3 positions. For each individual, recombination models were inferred using an EM algorithm with the repgenHMM and IGoR tools. The analysis of shared clonotypes was done with the tcR package in R, with sharing normalized by the product of cloneset sizes. To study raw recombination free of thymic and clonal selection effects, out-of-frame nonproductive sequences were analyzed. TCRdb reprocessing: public reads trimmed at Q25 with fastp, clones called with MiXCR, in-frame beta chains kept. Duplicate CDR3 protein sequences are folded into a single record with the most common DNA and genes. These V and J calls are TCRdb output, not the study's own analysis. The sample has about 890,000 distinct CDR3 sequences on record, around 12% of them singletons. The ten top clones hold about 1.5% of the sample.

The data also belong to a second study, concerning yellow fever vaccine responses in identical twins. The second study's authors report: According to the authors, in identical twins the way T cells responded to vaccination appeared partly convergent and partly personalized. In the study, vaccine-responding T cell clones were precisely tracked in identical twins.

The clonotype was recovered from a woman aged 18 to 35 in good health. The rearranged segments are TRBV5-5 and TRBJ2-1; TRBD2 is possibly the D segment (5 matching bases). The sequencing input was PBMCs. The base sequence is TGTGCCAGCAGCTGGTGGAGGAGTCTCAATGAGCAGTTCTTC. Translated, it gives CASSWWRSLNEQFF.